This T cell receptor beta chain was sequenced in a study of Graves' ophthalmopathy and Graves' hyperthyroidism. This clonotype showed up just a few times. Amplification targeted the TCR beta CDR3 regions, with RNA transcripts as the source material. HTBI-primed first-round RT-PCR preceded second-round multiplex PCR. In TCRdb, the multiplex PCR reads were re-called with MiXCR into one record per CDR3 protein. The sample has around 660,000 distinct CDR3 sequences; 35% to 50% are singletons. The source of the PBMCs was less than 12 ml of fresh peripheral blood. V was trimmed by 4 bases and J by 9 bases, leaving 10 bases between them. The CDR3 runs 13 residues.

The TCR comes from an adult man with Graves' ophthalmopathy. Source material: peripheral blood. The J gene is TRBJ1-6, the V gene TRBV12-3 or TRBV12-4; D gene uncertain. DNA of the CDR3: TGTGCCAGCAGTTCCCGGCACCCTTCACCCCTCCACTTT. Translated, it gives CASSSRHPSPLHF.